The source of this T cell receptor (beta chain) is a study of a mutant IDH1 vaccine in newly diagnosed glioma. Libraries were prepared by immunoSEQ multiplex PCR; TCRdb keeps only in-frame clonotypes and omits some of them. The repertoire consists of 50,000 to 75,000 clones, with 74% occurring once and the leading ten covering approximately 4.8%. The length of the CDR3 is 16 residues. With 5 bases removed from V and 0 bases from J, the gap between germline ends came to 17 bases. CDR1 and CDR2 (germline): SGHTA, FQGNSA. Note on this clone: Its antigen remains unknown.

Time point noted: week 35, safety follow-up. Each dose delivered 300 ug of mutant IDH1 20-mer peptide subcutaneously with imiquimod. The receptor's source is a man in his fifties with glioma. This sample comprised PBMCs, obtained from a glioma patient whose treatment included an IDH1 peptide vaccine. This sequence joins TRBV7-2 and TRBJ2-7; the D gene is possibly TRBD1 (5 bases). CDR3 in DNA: TGTGCCAGCAGCCCCCTTTTAGGGGCAAGCTCCTACGAGCAGTACTTC. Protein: CASSPLLGASSYEQYF.